The rows below give T cell receptor beta chains drawn from one sample of a study of blood T cell repertoires in COVID-19. Profiled with immunoSEQ multiplex PCR; TCRdb holds only in-frame clones, not every one. This table has under 300,000 clones, about 85% appearing once. The sequenced sample was PBMCs or T cells enriched from blood (not recorded which). The source of these receptors is a woman under 40 with acute COVID-19. Both conserved end residues are part of each CDR3. A D gene is named only where the DNA matches it firmly. Only part of the rows carry a size: once, few, many, or a class if the clone is expanded.

TRBV27	TRBD1	.	TRBJ2-7	TGTGCCAGCAGTTTGCGACAGGGATGGTACGAGCAGTACTTC	CASSLRQGWYEQYF
TRBV9	.	.	TRBJ1-3	TGTGCCAGCAGCGTAGGCGTGAGCTCTGGAAACACCATATATTTT	CASSVGVSSGNTIYF
TRBV2	TRBD2	.	TRBJ2-5	TGTGCCAGCAAGCGCGACCTAGCGGGGGGAACACAAGAGACCCAGTACTTC	CASKRDLAGGTQETQYF
TRBV27	TRBD2	.	TRBJ2-2	TGTGCCAGCAGCCGACTAGCGGGGGCGGCGAACACCGGGGAGCTGTTTTTT	CASSRLAGAANTGELFF
TRBV6-6	TRBD1	.	TRBJ1-1	TGTGCCAGCAGTCGTCCATCCTCCGGGACAGGGGGGAACACTGAAGCTTTCTTT	CASSRPSSGTGGNTEAFF
TRBV2	.	.	TRBJ1-5	TGTGCCAGCAGTTCAGAGGAGTCCCTGGACAATCAGCCCCAGCATTTT	CASSSEESLDNQPQHF
TRBV7-9	TRBD1	.	TRBJ2-4	TGTGCCAGCAGCCCAAAGTCGGGACAGGGGGCTGGCATTCAGTACTTC	CASSPKSGQGAGIQYF
TRBV6-6	TRBD1	.	TRBJ1-4	TGTGCCAGCAGATACGCACAGGGGAATGAAAAACTGTTTTTT	CASRYAQGNEKLFF
TRBV12-3/TRBV12-4	.	.	TRBJ2-7	TGTGCCAGCACCGCAGGCCACGAGCAGTACTTC	CASTAGHEQYF
TRBV4-3	TRBD2	.	TRBJ2-1	TGCGCCAGCAGCCAAAAACTAGCGGGAGTGGACGATGAGCAGTTCTTC	CASSQKLAGVDDEQFF
TRBV7-9	TRBD2	.	TRBJ2-1	TGTGCCAGCAGCTCCAGCGGGAGAACTTACAATGAGCAGTTCTTC	CASSSSGRTYNEQFF
TRBV2	TRBD1	once	TRBJ1-1	TGTGCCAGCTCAAAGAGGACAGGGGGCACTGAAGCTTTCTTT	CASSKRTGGTEAFF
TRBV4-3	.	.	TRBJ1-1	TGCGCCAGCAGCCAAGAGGGGCAGGGCTGGACTGAAGCTTTCTTT	CASSQEGQGWTEAFF
TRBV5-1	TRBD1	few	TRBJ1-2	TGCGCCAGCAGCCCGTACGGACAGGGGTCCAACTATGGCTACACCTTC	CASSPYGQGSNYGYTF
TRBV15	TRBD2	.	TRBJ2-3	TGTGCCACCAGCAGAGCTGGGGGGGGCACAGATACGCAGTATTTT	CATSRAGGGTDTQYF
TRBV3-1/TRBV3-2	.	.	TRBJ2-3	TGTGCCAGCAGCCAAGATCTCTGGCGGGAGCAGTATTTT	CASSQDLWREQYF
TRBV15	.	.	TRBJ2-7	TGTGCCACCAGCAGAGATAACCTGGCAGTATACGAGCAGTACTTC	CATSRDNLAVYEQYF
TRBV30	.	.	TRBJ1-3	TGTGCCTGGGCTCCGACAGGCCACTCTGGAAACACCATATATTTT	CAWAPTGHSGNTIYF
TRBV30	TRBD1	.	TRBJ1-4	TGTGCCTGGAGGGGGGACAGGGGGCGCGGGGCAACTAATGAAAAACTGTTTTTT	CAWRGDRGRGATNEKLFF
TRBV29-1	TRBD1	few	TRBJ1-5	TGCAGCGTCGAACAGGGGGAAGGTCAGCCCCAGCATTTT	CSVEQGEGQPQHF
TRBV10-3	TRBD1	.	TRBJ2-7	TGTGCCATCACTCCCCGGGACAGGAGCTCCTACGAGCAGTACTTC	CAITPRDRSSYEQYF
TRBV28	.	.	TRBJ1-2	TGTGCCAGCGCGGGGAATGGCTACACCTTC	CASAGNGYTF
TRBV5-5	TRBD1	.	TRBJ2-7	TGTGCCAGCAGCTTCTTTCGGACAGGGTCTTTGTACGAGCAGTACTTC	CASSFFRTGSLYEQYF